These 3 T cell receptor beta chains were all obtained from the same sample, sequenced in a study of cytomegalovirus exposure and HLA in healthy donors. Primers: 60 Vbeta forward and 13 Jbeta reverse. The method was immunoSEQ multiplex PCR; TCRdb's version includes in-frame clones alone and lacks a portion of them. The profile shows 95,000 to 150,000 clones, roughly 80% of them singletons. The sequencing sample was made of PBMCs. These receptors all come from a woman between 35 and 50 years old in good health and CMV-seronegative.

The rearrangement joins TRBV6-5 to TRBJ2-5; 7 positions agree with TRBD1. The DNA end lines up better with TRBJ2-7; the J call may be wrong. CDR1 MNHEY and CDR2 SVGAGI come from the germline V gene. The CDR3 consists of 12 residues. The CDR3 DNA is TGTGCCAGCAGCAGGGGGTTTGGCGAGCAGTACTTC. This codes for CASSRGFGEQYF.

The chain is built from TRBV7-2 and TRBJ1-3; D may be TRBD1 (5 bases). Germline-derived CDR1 and CDR2 are SGHTA and FQGNSA. This CDR3 spans 16 amino acids. V was trimmed by 5 bases and J by 0 bases, leaving 14 bases between them. In DNA, the CDR3 is TGTGCCAGCAGCCACAGGATGATGGGCTCTGGAAACACCATATATTTT. It is translated as CASSHRMMGSGNTIYF.

The rearrangement joins TRBV20-1 to TRBJ2-3; D not resolved. The CDR3 totals 11 residues. Germline V gene data show CDR1 as DFQATT and CDR2 as SNEGSKA (reference sequence). V was clipped by 5 bases and J by 6 bases, with 9 bases between them. The CDR3 region is CSAPSVDTQYF. As DNA, the CDR3 is TGCAGTGCTCCCTCGGTGGATACGCAGTATTTT.